The 29 T cell receptor beta chains reported below all come from one sample, sequenced in a study of blood T cell repertoires in COVID-19. Profiling relied on immunoSEQ multiplex PCR, and the TCRdb table lists in-frame clones only, not all of them. The table records 130,000 or so clones, 85% to 90% of them present only once. Sample: peripheral blood. These receptor sequences come from a man between 60 and 70 years old with COVID-19, enrolled during active disease.

This chain links TRBV19 with TRBJ1-5; no definite D call. V shed 4 bases and J shed 6 bases, with 7 bases lying between them. The CDR3 is 12 amino acids. Germline loops: CDR1 LNHDA, CDR2 SQIVND (reference sequence). The CDR3 DNA reads as TGTGCCAGTAGTAAGGAGGGTCAGCCCCAGCATTTT. Residues: CASSKEGQPQHF. The entire variable domain, with the rest obtained from reference TRBV19 and TRBJ1-5, is as follows: DGGITQSPKYLFRKEGQNVTLSCEQNLNHDAMYWYRQDPGQGLRLIYYSQIVNDFQKGDIAEGYSVSREKKESFPLTVTSAQKNPTAFYLCASSKEGQPQHFGDGTRLSIL.

The chain couples TRBV14 to TRBJ1-3, with D unresolved. The CDR3 consists of 13 residues. CDR1 is SGHDN, CDR2 FVKESK, per germline. V lost 1 base and J lost 8, with 9 bases in between. In DNA form, the CDR3 reads TGTGCCAGCAGCCAAGTGGGAGGGCACACCATATATTTT. Protein sequence: CASSQVGGHTIYF.

This clone appeared once. CDR3 coding DNA: TGTGCCAGCAGTTCCTTAGCGGGGGGGCCCGGGGAGCTGTTTTTT. This encodes CASSSLAGGPGELFF. The chain combines TRBV6-5 with TRBJ2-2; 11 bases agree with TRBD2. The CDR3 is 15 residues long. Trimming took 4 bases from V and 6 from J; bases not matched to a gene: 4. Germline values: CDR1 MNHEY, CDR2 SVGAGI.

Concerning this clone itself: Different DNA sequences within this sample yield the same CDR3. The CDR3 nucleotides read TGCAGCGTTGAAACAGGTGGCTACACCTTC. Amino acid sequence: CSVETGGYTF. The chain uses TRBV29-1 and TRBJ1-2, with D tentatively TRBD1 (5 bases). Between the trimmed V and J ends, which lost 2 bases and 7 bases, there was a span of 5 bases. In germline, CDR1 is SQVTM, CDR2 ANQGSEA. This CDR3 has 10 amino acids.

The rearrangement links TRBV11-3 to TRBJ2-3; 10 bases are shared with TRBD1. Trimming cost V 1 base and J 4 bases; bases outside gene matches: 8. CDR3 length equals 17 residues. Germline V lookup: CDR1 SGHNT, CDR2 YENEEA. In DNA, the CDR3 is TGTGCCAGCAGCTTAGGAACGACAGGGGGCTTCGCAGATACGCAGTATTTT. This gives the protein CASSLGTTGGFADTQYF.

The chain is built from TRBV28 and TRBJ1-3, with 7 bases fitting TRBD1. After removal of 5 bases from V and 7 bases from J, the junction contained 11 bases not matched to a gene. Germline CDR1 is MDHEN and CDR2 is SYDVKM. This CDR3 is built from 15 residues. CDR3 in amino acids: CASSLSRQGRNTIYF. The CDR3 nucleotides are TGTGCCAGCAGTCTCAGTAGACAGGGAAGGAACACCATATATTTT.

This sequence joins TRBV11-1 and TRBJ2-7, with 7 bases matching TRBD1. Germline-derived CDR1 and CDR2 are SGHAT and FQDESV (reference sequence). The CDR3 has 13 amino acids. The trim removed 5 bases at V and 2 bases at J, leaving 3 bases unmatched. The CDR3 DNA follows: TGTGCCAGCAGCGCCGGGACAGCCTACGAGCAGTACTTC. Protein: CASSAGTAYEQYF.

V gene TRBV28 combines with J gene TRBJ1-6, with D perhaps matching TRBD1 (6 bases). Trimming removed 6 bases from V and 10 bases from J, with 19 bases in between. The CDR3 has 15 residues. Germline V lookup: CDR1 MDHEN, CDR2 SYDVKM. This CDR3 is CASSDSSGQRSPLHF. The DNA for the CDR3 is TGTGCCAGCAGCGACTCTTCCGGACAGAGGTCACCCCTCCACTTT.

The genes are TRBV30 and TRBJ1-5; a weak D match, TRBD1 (5 bases). V lost 0 bases and J lost 5, with 11 bases in between. This CDR3 has 14 residues. Germline V gene data show CDR1 as GTSNPN and CDR2 as SVGIG (reference sequence). The CDR3 spells CAWSVGGGDQPQHF. Written as DNA, the CDR3 is TGTGCCTGGAGTGTTGGGGGAGGCGATCAGCCCCAGCATTTT.

The chain recombines TRBV7-9 with TRBJ2-6; 12 positions agree with TRBD2. The trim removed 5 bases at V and 2 bases at J, leaving 7 bases unmatched. CDR3 length: 18 residues. CDR1 is SEHNR and CDR2 is FQNEAQ in the germline V gene (reference sequence). CDR3 DNA: TGTGCCAGCAGCCAAACTAGCGGGGGGTTCCCTGGGGCCAACGTCCTGACTTTC. This gives the protein CASSQTSGGFPGANVLTF.

This sequence joins TRBV27 and TRBJ1-1; 10 bases are a match to TRBD1. Germline V lookup: CDR1 MNHEY, CDR2 SMNVEV (reference sequence). Unmatched junction bases numbered 12, after V lost 4 bases and J lost 4 bases. The CDR3 contains 17 residues. The CDR3 spells CASSSRLPGQGTTEAFF. The CDR3 coding sequence is TGTGCCAGCAGTTCTAGGCTCCCGGGACAGGGGACCACTGAAGCTTTCTTT.

This clone was detected only a few times. The J gene is TRBJ1-1, the V gene TRBV19; D may be TRBD1 (5 bases). CDR3 length: 14 amino acids. Germline loops: CDR1 LNHDA, CDR2 SQIVND (reference sequence). Between the trimmed V and J ends, which lost 3 bases and 3 bases, there was a span of 11 bases. The CDR3 is CASSIFGGDTEAFF. CDR3 sequence (DNA): TGTGCCAGTAGTATTTTTGGGGGGGACACTGAAGCTTTCTTT.

The V and J genes are TRBV5-4 and TRBJ2-6; 7 bases align to TRBD1. This CDR3 has 16 amino acids. From germline, CDR1 is SGHNT and CDR2 YYREEE (reference sequence). V trimming: 5 bases; J trimming: 2 bases; junction bases outside the gene matches: 7. The CDR3, as DNA: TGTGCCAGCAGTTTAGGGGGCCTCCCTGGGGCCAACGTCCTGACTTTC. This sequence encodes CASSLGGLPGANVLTF.

This sequence joins TRBV18 and TRBJ2-2; tentatively, D is TRBD2 (6 bases). V gave up 1 base and J gave up 8 bases, with 17 bases separating them. This CDR3 has 16 amino acids. Germline CDR1 reads KGHSH; CDR2 reads LQKENI. CDR3 sequence reads: CASSPRRDVGLGELFF. Here the CDR3 DNA reads TGTGCCAGCTCACCACGGCGGGACGTCGGGCTAGGGGAGCTGTTTTTT.

This chain links TRBV5-1 with TRBJ1-4; 7 nucleotides align to TRBD1. Germline CDR1 SGHRS, CDR2 YFSETQ. The CDR3 covers 18 residues. The J segment lost 0 bases and the V segment lost 3 bases, leaving 11 bases of the junction unmatched. The CDR3 reads CASSYIRDRSSTNEKLFF. The CDR3 DNA is TGCGCCAGCAGCTACATCCGGGACAGATCATCAACTAATGAAAAACTGTTTTTT.

The chain combines TRBV29-1 with TRBJ2-1; weak D call: TRBD2 (7 bases). V shed 7 bases and J shed 6 bases, with 16 bases lying between them. This CDR3 region has 13 residues. Germline CDR1 and CDR2: SQVTM and ANQGSEA. CDR3 sequence: CSAKGGAGNEQFF. CDR3 in DNA: TGCAGCGCAAAAGGGGGGGCGGGCAATGAGCAGTTCTTC.

V usage is TRBV28 and J usage is TRBJ2-3, with D perhaps TRBD2 (6 bases). V lost 5 bases and J lost 4, with 16 bases in between. The CDR3 contains 15 residues. Germline CDR1 MDHEN, CDR2 SYDVKM. The chain's CDR3 is CASSPAGPRADTQYF. In DNA, the CDR3 is TGTGCCAGCAGTCCCGCGGGGCCTCGAGCAGATACGCAGTATTTT.

The chain is built from TRBV30 and TRBJ1-6; 9 bases match TRBD1. Germline values: CDR1 GTSNPN, CDR2 SVGIG (reference sequence). The CDR3 covers 15 residues. V lost 2 bases to trimming and J lost 4 bases; unmatched junction nucleotides: 3. The CDR3 DNA sequence: TGTGCCTGGAGTCCGGGACAGGGATATAATTCACCCCTCCACTTT. Protein product: CAWSPGQGYNSPLHF.

The V gene is TRBV5-1, the J gene TRBJ2-5, with 12 bases lining up with TRBD2. The CDR3 has 15 residues. In germline, CDR1 is SGHRS, CDR2 YFSETQ. V dropped 4 bases and J dropped 2; count of bases not matched to a gene: 3. The CDR3 protein is CASSLGTSGQETQYF. DNA for the CDR3: TGCGCCAGCAGCCTGGGGACTAGCGGGCAAGAGACCCAGTACTTC.

The rearrangement links TRBV5-1 to TRBJ2-7; 9 bases match TRBD1. The CDR3 sequence is 16 residues long. The V segment lost 4 bases and the J segment 1 base; nucleotides outside the gene matches: 9. Germline-derived CDR1 and CDR2 are SGHRS and YFSETQ. The CDR3: CASSRDPGQGSYEQYF. DNA for the CDR3: TGCGCCAGCAGCAGAGACCCGGGACAGGGTTCCTACGAGCAGTACTTC.

The chain carries TRBV4-1 and TRBJ2-1; a weak D match, TRBD1 (6 bases). Germline values: CDR1 MGHRA, CDR2 YSYEKL. V was clipped by 0 bases and J by 0 bases, with 12 bases between them. The CDR3 spans 17 residues. CDR3 nucleotide sequence: TGCGCCAGCAGCCAAGATTTTGGACAGAGCTCCTACAATGAGCAGTTCTTC. Protein product: CASSQDFGQSSYNEQFF.

The chain uses TRBV4-2 and TRBJ1-2, with TRBD1 matching 7 bases. CDR3 length: 12 residues. V was clipped by 4 bases and J by 7 bases; unmatched bases: 3. Per the germline V gene, CDR1 is LGHNA and CDR2 is YNFKEQ. CDR3 sequence (DNA): TGTGCCAGCAGCCGACAGGGAGGTGGCTACACCTTC. The encoded protein is CASSRQGGGYTF.

The V call is TRBV19, the J call TRBJ1-5, with 7 bases fitting TRBD1. The length of the CDR3 is 15 residues. The trim removed 7 bases at V and 4 bases at J, leaving 10 bases unmatched. CDR1 LNHDA and CDR2 SQIVND come from the germline V gene (reference sequence). The CDR3 reads CASTLTSGQNQPQHF. In DNA, the CDR3 is TGTGCCAGTACTCTTACCTCGGGACAGAATCAGCCCCAGCATTTT.

This chain links TRBV27 with TRBJ1-1; D is perhaps TRBD1 (5 bases). Trimming took off 3 bases at V and 0 bases at J, with 17 bases between the two ends. The CDR3 sequence is 17 residues long. Germline values: CDR1 MNHEY, CDR2 SMNVEV (reference sequence). DNA of the CDR3: TGTGCCAGCAGTTTCCACAAGACAGCCCGTCTGAACACTGAAGCTTTCTTT. This gives the protein CASSFHKTARLNTEAFF.

The chain is built from TRBV7-2 and TRBJ1-2; D call uncertain. This CDR3 region has 14 residues. V was trimmed by 1 base and J by 2 bases, leaving 8 bases between them. The V gene's germline CDR1 is SGHTA and CDR2 FQGNSA. The CDR3 protein is CASSLDSGNYGYTF. The CDR3 nucleotides are TGTGCCAGCAGCTTAGACTCAGGAAACTATGGCTACACCTTC.

The V and J genes are TRBV7-9 and TRBJ1-2, with TRBD1 matching 12 bases. This CDR3 spans 15 amino acids. CDR1 and CDR2 from the germline V gene are SEHNR and FQNEAQ (reference sequence). J lost 2 bases, V lost 4 bases, and 2 bases had no gene match. The CDR3 sequence: CASSSGTGGNYGYTF. The CDR3 bases are TGTGCCAGCAGCTCCGGGACAGGGGGCAACTATGGCTACACCTTC. The full variable domain, rest sourced from reference TRBV7-9 and TRBJ1-2, is DTGVSQNPRHKITKRGQNVTFRCDPISEHNRLYWYRQTLGQGPEFLTYFQNEAQLEKSRLLSDRFSAERPKGSFSTLEIQRTEQGDSAMYLCASSSGTGGNYGYTFGSGTRLTVV.

V usage is TRBV5-1 and J usage is TRBJ1-2, with 8 bases aligning to TRBD1. CDR1 and CDR2 (germline): SGHRS, YFSETQ. The CDR3 has 15 amino acids. V gave up 6 bases and J gave up 7 bases; unmatched junction bases: 14. This CDR3 reads CASTHSGGDSRGYTF. CDR3 DNA sequence: TGCGCCAGCACCCATTCAGGGGGCGATTCTCGTGGCTACACCTTC.

The CDR3 loop reads CASRPTANSNQPQHF. DNA for the CDR3: TGTGCCAGTAGACCGACAGCGAATAGCAATCAGCCCCAGCATTTT. The rearrangement links TRBV19 to TRBJ1-5; possibly TRBD1 for D (5 bases). V lost 6 bases to trimming and J lost 0 bases, with 12 bases between them. Germline lookup yields CDR1 LNHDA and CDR2 SQIVND (reference sequence). This CDR3 contains 15 residues.

Points on this clone: Other DNA sequences within the sample encode an identical CDR3. The chain joins TRBV21-1 to TRBJ1-5. TRBV21-1 is classified as a pseudogene. The CDR3 has 15 residues. DNA for the CDR3: TGTGCCAGCAGCAAAGGGTTAGCCGGATCCCAGCCCCAGCATTTT. This codes for CASSKGLAGSQPQHF.